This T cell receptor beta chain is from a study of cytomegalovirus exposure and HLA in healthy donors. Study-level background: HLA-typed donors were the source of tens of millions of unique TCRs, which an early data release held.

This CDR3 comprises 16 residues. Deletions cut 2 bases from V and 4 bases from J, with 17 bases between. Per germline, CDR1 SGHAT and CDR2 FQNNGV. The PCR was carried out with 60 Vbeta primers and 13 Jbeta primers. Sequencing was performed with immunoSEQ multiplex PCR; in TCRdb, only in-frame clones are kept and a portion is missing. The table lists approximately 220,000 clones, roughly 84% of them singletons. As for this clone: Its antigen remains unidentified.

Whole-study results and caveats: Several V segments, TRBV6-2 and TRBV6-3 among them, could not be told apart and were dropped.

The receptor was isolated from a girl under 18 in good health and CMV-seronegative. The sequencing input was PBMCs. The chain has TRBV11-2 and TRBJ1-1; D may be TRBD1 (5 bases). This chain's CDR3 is CASSLLSYGGRTEAFF. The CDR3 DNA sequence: TGTGCCAGCAGCTTATTGTCGTACGGGGGACGCACTGAAGCTTTCTTT.